The sequence of this TCR beta chain was determined in a study of follicular helper T cells after annual influenza vaccination. Study summary: Sampling occurred days 0, 7 and 28 after each influenza vaccination. Across the 2013-2014, 2014-2015 and 2015-2016 vaccination seasons, some subjects were resampled.

Only in-frame clones appear in the TCRdb table, and some are missing; sequencing was by immunoSEQ multiplex PCR. The sample contains some 9,800 clones, approximately 83% of which appear only once. Specified time point: 2014-2015 season, 7 days after vaccination. Material: CXCR5- memory CD4+ T cells sorted from blood, obtained 7 days after influenza vaccination. This receptor was taken from an adult who received the influenza vaccine.

The CDR3 DNA reads TGTGCCAGCAGTTCACAACAGGGGCGCGGACGAAGAAGCTACACCTTC. Residues: CASSSQQGRGRRSYTF. The V call is TRBV28, the J call TRBJ1-2; 7 nucleotides agree with TRBD1. Germline loops: CDR1 MDHEN, CDR2 SYDVKM. The CDR3 contains 16 residues. V was pared by 4 bases and J by 9 bases, with 17 bases of the junction left unmatched.